This T cell receptor (beta chain) came from a study of T cell repertoires in cytomegalovirus infection. The wider study: Public TCR beta signatures indicated both CMV infection and matching HLA type. Study-wide points: There were carriers of CMV plus the relevant HLA, and cumulative public TCR beta family frequency identified them. Dominant in the ex vivo response were TCR beta clonotypes restricted by HLA-C and specific for CMV.

Notes on this clonotype: No antigen is known for it.

V was trimmed by 8 bases and J by 3 bases, leaving 25 bases between them. This CDR3 region has 18 residues. Germline V gene data show CDR1 as SNHLY and CDR2 as FYNNEI. One entry per CDR3 protein results from TCRdb running MiXCR on the reads. The sample has over 150,000 distinct CDR3 sequences, about 18% seen once. The J gene is TRBJ2-2, the V gene TRBV2; tentative D call: TRBD1 (6 bases). Sequencing was done on a sample of CD8+ T cells from PBMCs. This TCR derives from a human donor in good health (CMV status not recorded). Some clones in this sample may be carry-over from other donors' samples. The CDR3 DNA sequence: TGTGCCAGCGCGCAATCTCCCGGGACAACTTTTGACACCGGGGAGCTGTTTTTT. Amino acids: CASAQSPGTTFDTGELFF.